A selection of T cell receptor beta chains follows, all from one sample in a study of shared clonotypes between healthy human individuals. Repertoires were generated with immunoSEQ multiplex PCR, while TCRdb's copy carries only in-frame clones and drops some. The sample lists under 2.5 million clones; 85% to 95% were seen once. The sequenced material came from naive CD4+ T cells from PBMCs. These TCRs come from a man aged 18-30 years in good health. Some clones in this sample may be carry-over from other donors' samples. Both conserved end residues are trimmed from each CDR3.

J gene,V gene,CDR3 protein
TRBJ2-7,TRBV5-1,ASSLGGTSGSYEQY
TRBJ1-1,TRBV5-1,ASSLVGGPMNTEAF
TRBJ2-5,TRBV19,ASRVTGTGQETQY
TRBJ2-3,TRBV4-1,ASSQDTKYWSPDTQY
TRBJ2-5,TRBV6-1,ASSVGGGGYGAQY
TRBJ2-1,TRBV11-2,ASRSKGGLADYNEQF
TRBJ1-3,TRBV6-5,ASSPLSGNTIY
TRBJ1-4,TRBV25-1,ASGQSNEKLF
TRBJ2-3,TRBV12-5,ASGLVLGGRGPDTQY
TRBJ2-5,TRBV30,AWSVASRAGQY
TRBJ1-3,TRBV5-1,ASSYVVGGTGNTIY
TRBJ2-1,TRBV11-3,ASPPRGPSHNEQF
TRBJ1-2,TRBV5-1,ASSLTGQVSLEYGYT
TRBJ2-5,TRBV5-1,ASSFGAVQETQY
TRBJ1-2,TRBV18,ASSPDSNYGYT
TRBJ2-7,TRBV10-1,ASSGQPLYEQY
TRBJ2-7,TRBV7-8,ASSFGDSSYEQY
TRBJ1-5,TRBV28,ASSLAESYSNQPQH
TRBJ1-1,TRBV5-1,ASSGRTGAPNTEAF
TRBJ1-6,TRBV9,ASSVISDASSPLH
TRBJ1-3,TRBV15,ATSGSGRSSGNTIY
TRBJ2-2,TRBV28,ASRERGLGQGHTGELF
TRBJ2-1,TRBV6-5,AGPGQASSYNEQF
TRBJ2-4,TRBV18,ASSLDGPSGSKNIQY
TRBJ2-7,TRBV28,ASSTSGSPFHYEQY
TRBJ1-2,TRBV9,ASSLRTGGNYGYT
TRBJ2-3,TRBV7-2,ASSLEAATDTQY
TRBJ2-1,TRBV9,ASSALDSVGEQF
TRBJ1-2,TRBV28,ASNSGQNYGYT
TRBJ1-4,TRBV15,ATSRFASGGMFEKLF
TRBJ2-1,TRBV4-1,ASSPRGAGSSYNEQF